Listed here are 31 T cell receptor beta chains from one sample, sequenced in a study of tumor and adjacent non-tumor tissue in lung cancer (dated by TCRdb to the late 2010s). RNA was isolated from bulk unsorted tissue, and RNA quality was assessed with a NanoDrop ND-1000 and an Agilent 2100. Library generation was performed with multiplex PCR. The instrument was an Illumina HiSeq 2500. TCRbeta libraries were built by three rounds of nested PCR using primers (Table S4), following protocols modified from ARM-PCR. TCRdb handled the public reads itself, with Q25 trimming in fastp and clone calling in MiXCR, and kept productive beta chains. Here each entry gathers all rows of one CDR3 protein and keeps the most common genes and DNA. The sample contains 85,000 to 100,000 distinct CDR3 sequences, 67% of them found a single time. 15% to 20% of the sample comes from the top ten. Sequencing was performed on lung tumor tissue. The receptors come from a man aged 60-69 years with non-small cell lung cancer.

V gene TRBV25-1 combines with J gene TRBJ2-1, with D maybe TRBD2 (6 bases). This CDR3 region has 15 residues. CDR1 is MGHDK and CDR2 is SYGVNS in the germline V gene. Trimming stripped 3 bases from V and 10 bases from J, with 19 bases between. The CDR3 region is CASSEGIVGGGEQFF. The DNA for the CDR3 is TGTGCCAGCAGTGAGGGTATAGTGGGAGGCGGGGAGCAGTTCTTC.

A note on this clonotype: Being one base from a much bigger clone, this may be a read error. The J gene is TRBJ2-7, the V gene TRBV20-1; 9 bases align to TRBD2. Germline trimming cut 4 bases from V and 4 bases from J; bases unmatched to any gene: 11. The CDR3 sequence is 15 residues long. Germline CDR1 is DFQATT and CDR2 is SNEGSKA (reference sequence). CDR3 in amino acids: CSAMRDSGSRYEQYF. The DNA of the CDR3 is TGCAGTGCTATGAGGGATAGCGGGAGCCGGTACGAGCAGTACTTC.

This clonotype was observed at least ten times. The V gene is TRBV14, the J gene TRBJ2-3; no firm D call. The germline CDR1 and CDR2 sequences are SGHDN and FVKESK. The length of the CDR3 is 14 residues. Deletions cut 2 bases from V and 4 bases from J, with 10 bases between. Here the CDR3 reads CASSQKRDSDTQYF. Written as DNA, the CDR3 is TGTGCCAGCAGCCAAAAAAGGGATTCAGATACGCAGTATTTT.

This clonotype was seen repeatedly, ten times or more. The J gene is TRBJ1-1, the V gene TRBV25-1; possible D gene TRBD1, 6 bases. The CDR3 covers 16 residues. V dropped 8 bases and J dropped 0 bases, with 19 bases sitting between them. Germline lookup yields CDR1 MGHDK and CDR2 SYGVNS. Here the CDR3 DNA reads TGTGCCAGCTCGGGATTCCAGGGGCTTATGAACACTGAAGCTTTCTTT. Translation: CASSGFQGLMNTEAFF.

This clonotype was observed many times. The chain carries TRBV12-3 or TRBV12-4 and TRBJ2-2; tentatively, D is TRBD1 (6 bases). The CDR3 covers 14 residues. Trimming removed 5 bases at V and 4 bases at J, with 11 bases between. The CDR3 DNA follows: TGTGCCAGCAGTCCGACAGGAGTCACCGGGGAGCTGTTTTTT. Translation: CASSPTGVTGELFF.

This chain uses TRBV28 with TRBJ2-3, with TRBD2 matching over 9 bases. The germline V gene encodes CDR1 MDHEN and CDR2 SYDVKM. The CDR3 is 15 amino acids. V was clipped by 5 bases and J by 5 bases; unmatched bases: 8. The CDR3 coding sequence is TGTGCCAGCAGTCCCCTGGCGGGAGGGTTAGATACGCAGTATTTT. Protein: CASSPLAGGLDTQYF.

This chain connects TRBV28 to TRBJ2-1; the D gene is possibly TRBD1 (7 bases). CDR1 is MDHEN, CDR2 SYDVKM, per germline. This CDR3 is 15 amino acids long. As DNA, the CDR3 is TGTGCTAGCGGTTATAGGGGGCGGTCCTACAATGAGCAGTTCTTC. Its translation: CASGYRGRSYNEQFF.

The rearrangement uses TRBV11-2 and TRBJ2-3; TRBD2 aligns across 10 bases. Germline CDR1 SGHAT, CDR2 FQNNGV. This CDR3 is 16 amino acids long. V shed 6 bases, J shed 2 bases, and the junction held 8 bases outside the gene matches. This chain's CDR3 is CASRAPGLADTDTQYF. As DNA, the CDR3 is TGTGCCAGCAGAGCCCCAGGACTAGCGGACACAGATACGCAGTATTTT. Full variable domain (missing parts from reference TRBV11-2 and TRBJ2-3): EAGVAQSPRYKIIEKRQSVAFWCNPISGHATLYWYQQILGQGPKLLIQFQNNGVVDDSQLPKDRFSAERLKGVDSTLKIQPAKLEDSAVYLCASRAPGLADTDTQYFGPGTRLTVL.

The chain joins TRBV7-9 to TRBJ1-5; D ambiguous. From germline, CDR1 is SEHNR and CDR2 FQNEAQ (reference sequence). Deletions cut 4 bases from V and 1 base from J, with 5 bases between. This CDR3 is built from 13 residues. The CDR3 here is CASSYESNQPQHF. CDR3 in DNA: TGTGCCAGCAGCTATGAGAGCAATCAGCCCCAGCATTTT. Full variable domain (missing parts from reference TRBV7-9 and TRBJ1-5): DTGVSQNPRHKITKRGQNVTFRCDPISEHNRLYWYRQTLGQGPEFLTYFQNEAQLEKSRLLSDRFSAERPKGSFSTLEIQRTEQGDSAMYLCASSYESNQPQHFGDGTRLSIL.

The chain is built from TRBV12-3 or TRBV12-4 and TRBJ1-2, with D unclear. The CDR3 contains 14 residues. V lost 7 bases, J lost 7 bases, and 19 bases lay in between. The CDR3 protein is CASNSGVLGCGYTF. The CDR3 coding sequence is TGTGCCAGCAATTCCGGGGTCCTGGGATGTGGCTACACCTTC.

Of note for this clonotype: One base away lies a much larger clone, so this may be a sequencing read error. The chain is built from TRBV28 and TRBJ2-7; perhaps TRBD2 as D (6 bases). Germline lookup yields CDR1 MDHEN and CDR2 SYDVKM. Trimming stripped 5 bases from V and 3 bases from J, with 8 bases between. This CDR3 has 12 amino acids. The CDR3 reads CASSAGGYEQYF. CDR3 nucleotide sequence: TGTGCCAGCAGTGCCGGGGGCTACGAGCAGTACTTC.

This chain connects TRBV7-3 to TRBJ2-3; 7 bases fit TRBD1. CDR3 length equals 15 residues. Germline V lookup: CDR1 SGHTA, CDR2 FQGTGA. Losses at the gene ends were 5 bases for V and 3 bases for J; bases not matched to a gene: 8. CDR3: CASSEQGDGTDTQYF. The CDR3 coding sequence is TGTGCCAGCAGCGAGCAGGGGGACGGGACAGATACGCAGTATTTT.

Notes on this clonotype: Since the CDR3 does not end with the conserved phenylalanine or tryptophan, this likely comes from a read error. The chain combines TRBV6-1 with TRBJ2-5; TRBD2 aligns across 11 bases. Germline V gene lookup returns CDR1 MNHNS and CDR2 SASEGT. There are 18 residues in the CDR3. V shed 7 bases, J shed 10 bases, and the junction held 23 bases outside the gene matches. As DNA, the CDR3 is TGTGCCAGCACCCCGAACCCCCTACTAGCGGGGGCGTATCAGATCCAGTACCTC. Encoded protein: CASTPNPLLAGAYQIQYL.

In the case of this clonotype: One base away lies a much larger clone, so this may be a sequencing read error. The rearrangement uses TRBV20-1 and TRBJ2-7, with TRBD1 matching over 7 bases. Germline values: CDR1 DFQATT, CDR2 SNEGSKA (reference sequence). The CDR3 spans 14 residues. Trimming removed 7 bases from V and 3 bases from J; junction bases left unmatched: 12. CDR3 DNA: TGCAGTGGTAGCACGGGACAGACCCACTACGAGCAGTACTTC. Translated: CSGSTGQTHYEQYF.

The sample holds a few counts of this clonotype. The V gene is TRBV9, the J gene TRBJ1-1; 7 positions match TRBD1. Trimming at V came to 3 bases and at J to 5 bases, leaving 4 bases not matched to a gene. There are 13 residues in the CDR3. Germline loops: CDR1 SGDLS, CDR2 YYNGEE. This chain's CDR3 is CASSGQGNTEAFF. CDR3 nucleotide sequence: TGTGCCAGCAGCGGACAGGGAAATACTGAAGCTTTCTTT.

For this clonotype: At one of its ends the junction is not consistent with the germline gene, which may arise from a read error. The chain is built from TRBV11-2 and TRBJ2-5; D possibly uses TRBD1 or TRBD2 (5 bases each). The CDR3 runs to 11 residues. Germline V gene data show CDR1 as SGHAT and CDR2 as FQNNGV. The CDR3 sequence: CVSSLGETRYF. The CDR3 DNA reads as TGTGTCAGCAGCTTAGGGGAGACCCGGTACTTC.

In regard to this clonotype: At one end the junction does not follow the germline gene, possibly because of a read error. This chain connects TRBV2 to TRBJ2-3, with TRBD2 as a possible D gene (6 bases). From germline, CDR1 is SNHLY and CDR2 FYNNEI. The CDR3 covers 15 residues. The CDR3 region has the DNA TGTGCCAGCAGTGAACTAGCGTCAGGGATAGATACGCAGTACTTT. It is translated as CASSELASGIDTQYF.

This clonotype was counted many times. CDR3 residues: CASSSEPGTVSAQYF. The CDR3 DNA reads TGTGCCAGCAGTTCAGAACCCGGGACGGTGTCAGCTCAGTACTTC. The chain couples TRBV6-5 to TRBJ2-5; D tentatively reads TRBD1 or TRBD2 (5 bases each). V shed 4 bases and J shed 11 bases, with 23 bases lying between them. The CDR3 is 15 residues long. Germline V gene data show CDR1 as MNHEY and CDR2 as SVGAGI.

A remark on this clonotype: The CDR3 ends on some other residue instead of the conserved phenylalanine or tryptophan, so this is likely a read error. The V call is TRBV5-1, the J call TRBJ2-7; D tentatively reads TRBD1 or TRBD2 (6 bases each). Germline values: CDR1 SGHRS, CDR2 YFSETQ. V shed 4 bases and J shed 6 bases, with 17 bases lying between them. The CDR3 spans 14 residues. For the CDR3, the DNA is TGCGCCAGCAGCGGGAACGGGGGCAACTGCGAGCAGTACTTA. Encoded protein: CASSGNGGNCEQYL.

This clonotype has just one count. The chain uses TRBV29-1 and TRBJ2-2, with 9 bases identical to TRBD2. The CDR3 totals 15 residues. V shed 2 bases, J shed 3 bases, and the junction held 4 bases outside the gene matches. In germline, CDR1 is SQVTM, CDR2 ANQGSEA. Here the CDR3 reads CSVELAGIDTGELFF. Written as DNA, the CDR3 is TGCAGCGTTGAACTAGCGGGAATCGACACCGGGGAGCTGTTTTTT.

Details on this clonotype: One end of the junction varies from germline; a read error may be responsible. This sequence joins TRBV6-1 and TRBJ2-7; D not resolved. The CDR3 consists of 14 residues. CDR1 MNHNS and CDR2 SASEGT come from the germline V gene. The CDR3 DNA reads as TGTGCGAGCAGTGAAGCATACAGCTCCTACGAGCAGTACTTC. Translated, it gives CASSEAYSSYEQYF.

Comment on this clonotype: Here the CDR3 omits its conserved ending phenylalanine or tryptophan, so a read error is the likely source. This chain joins TRBV12-3 or TRBV12-4 and TRBJ2-1, with D unresolved. This CDR3 has 12 residues. CDR3 bases: TGTGTCAGCAGTTTTGCTCACAATGAGCAGTTCTTG. Encoded protein: CVSSFAHNEQFL.

This clonotype was recorded once. One base away lies a much larger clone, so this may be a sequencing read error. The chain uses TRBV5-1 and TRBJ1-2; TRBD1 might be the D (6 bases). From germline, CDR1 is SGHRS and CDR2 YFSETQ. The CDR3 totals 17 residues. DNA for the CDR3: TGCGCCACCAGCCTCACTAAACAGGGAGTTAACAACTATGGCTACACCTTC. It yields the protein CATSLTKQGVNNYGYTF.

Note on this clonotype: One junction end disagrees with the germline gene, perhaps due to a read error. The V gene is TRBV29-1, the J gene TRBJ2-1; TRBD1 or TRBD2 may be the D gene (5 bases each). CDR1 is SQVTM and CDR2 is ANQGSEA in the germline V gene. The CDR3 contains 15 residues. The chain's CDR3 is CSVEGAFLSYNGQFF. Here the CDR3 DNA reads TGTAGCGTTGAAGGGGCTTTCCTCTCCTACAATGGGCAGTTCTTC.

The V call is TRBV5-6, the J call TRBJ1-2, with D hard to call. V was cut by 1 base and J by 4 bases, with 11 bases left in between. Germline CDR1 is SGHDT and CDR2 is YYEEEE. CDR3 length equals 14 residues. The CDR3 is CASSLLDWFYGYTF. The CDR3, as DNA: TGTGCCAGCAGCTTGTTGGACTGGTTCTATGGCTACACCTTC.

With respect to this clonotype: The germline gene is not matched at one end of the junction; a read error may be the cause. The chain recombines TRBV12-3 or TRBV12-4 with TRBJ2-7; D call uncertain. The J call is in doubt because the DNA end fits TRBJ2-1 better. The CDR3 runs 11 residues. DNA for the CDR3: TGTGTCAGCAGTTTAGACTGGGAGCAGTTCTTC. Translating gives CVSSLDWEQFF.

Turning to this clonotype: A read error may be the cause here, since a much bigger clone is one base away. This chain connects TRBV5-1 to TRBJ1-4, with D possibly TRBD1 on 5 matching bases. V was pared by 0 bases and J by 4 bases, with 10 bases between. Germline V gene lookup returns CDR1 SGHRS and CDR2 YFSETQ. CDR3 length: 15 amino acids. The CDR3: CASSLDGTDNEKLFF. CDR3 bases: TGCGCCAGCAGCTTGGACGGGACTGATAATGAAAAACTGTTTTTT.

In the case of this clonotype: Because the CDR3 is missing its conserved closing phenylalanine or tryptophan, this is likely a read error. This chain connects TRBV11-1 to TRBJ2-2; TRBD1 is a possible D gene (5 bases). Germline V gene sequence: CDR1 SGHAT, CDR2 FQDESV (reference sequence). This CDR3 is 17 amino acids long. CDR3 residues: CASSAQQGFSDTGELFS. As DNA, the CDR3 is TGTGCTAGCAGCGCACAGCAGGGATTTTCCGACACCGGGGAGCTGTTTTCT.

This clonotype appeared many times. The chain recombines TRBV5-4 with TRBJ2-3; D ambiguous. This CDR3 region has 11 residues. Per germline, CDR1 SGHNT and CDR2 YYREEE (reference sequence). V lost 4 bases and J 2 bases, leaving 2 bases between the germline ends. For the CDR3, the DNA is TGTGCCAGCAGCACCACAGATACGCAGTATTTT. The encoded protein is CASSTTDTQYF.

CDR3 DNA: TGTGCCAGCAGTTTAGGGAAGTCCCAGCCCCAGTATTTT. Translation: CASSLGKSQPQYF. The rearrangement uses TRBV12-3 or TRBV12-4 and TRBJ1-5; D is unclear. The J call is uncertain, as TRBJ2-3 better fits the DNA end. The CDR3 has 13 amino acids.

Worth noting for this clonotype: A much larger clone sits a single nucleotide away, making a read error possible. V and J are TRBV7-9 and TRBJ1-4, with 7 bases lining up with TRBD1. V lost 5 bases, J lost 4 bases, and 13 bases stayed unmatched. Germline V gene sequence: CDR1 SEHNR, CDR2 FQNEAQ (reference sequence). There are 17 residues in the CDR3. This chain's CDR3 is CASSPGQAFRVNEKLFF. CDR3 coding DNA: TGTGCCAGCAGCCCTGGACAGGCTTTTCGGGTTAATGAAAAACTGTTTTTT.